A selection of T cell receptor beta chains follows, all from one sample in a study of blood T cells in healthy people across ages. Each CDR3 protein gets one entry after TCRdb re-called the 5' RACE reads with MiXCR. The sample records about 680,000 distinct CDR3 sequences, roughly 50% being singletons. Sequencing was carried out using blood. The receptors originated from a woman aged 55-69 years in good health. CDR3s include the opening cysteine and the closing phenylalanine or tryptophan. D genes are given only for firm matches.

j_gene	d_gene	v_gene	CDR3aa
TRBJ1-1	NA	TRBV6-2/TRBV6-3	CASSYNTGRTEAFF
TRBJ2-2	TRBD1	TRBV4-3	CASSQDLTGRTGELFF
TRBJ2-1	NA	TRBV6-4	CASRDIGRAPFF
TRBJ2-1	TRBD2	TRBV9	CASSALAGETDNEQFF
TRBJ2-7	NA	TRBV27	CASRDRVLSYEQYF
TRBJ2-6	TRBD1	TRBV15	CATSREKGQGAGGANVLTF
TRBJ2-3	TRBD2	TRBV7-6	CASSSNSGSRDTQYF
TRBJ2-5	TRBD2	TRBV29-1	CSAEGLAAIQETQYF
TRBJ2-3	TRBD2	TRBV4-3	CASSPRAGLRDTQYF
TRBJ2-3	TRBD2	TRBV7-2	CASSFYGRAADTQYF
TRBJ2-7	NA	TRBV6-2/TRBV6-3	CASSYSRTASSYEQYF
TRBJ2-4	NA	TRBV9	CASSGGPREQYF
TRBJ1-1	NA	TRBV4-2	CASSQRAMNTEAFF
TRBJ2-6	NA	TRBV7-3	CASSLKGQGYGSGANVLTF
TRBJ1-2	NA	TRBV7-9	CASTPGQPYGYTF
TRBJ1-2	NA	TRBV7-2	CASSPQVGRPNYGYTF
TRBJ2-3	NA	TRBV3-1	CASSHSGDTQYF
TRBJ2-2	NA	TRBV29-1	CSVEQGEGTGELFF
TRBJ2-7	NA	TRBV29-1	CSAVRGTSYEQYF
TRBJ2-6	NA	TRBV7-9	CASSPRGTRFSGANVLTF
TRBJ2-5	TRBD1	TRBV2	CATTTGTGITRETQYF
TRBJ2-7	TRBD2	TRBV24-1	CATSAPSPGLAMGEQYF
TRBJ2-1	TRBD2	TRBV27	CASSRGRPTYNEQFF
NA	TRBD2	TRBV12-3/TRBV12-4	CASSLRTSGRVDEQYF
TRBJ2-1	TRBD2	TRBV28	CASSSLRGGAYNEQFF
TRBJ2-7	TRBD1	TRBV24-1	CATSDTTGENEQYF
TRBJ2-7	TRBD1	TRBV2	CASSDAGQGTHEQYF
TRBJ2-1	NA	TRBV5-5	CASSTTRSWQFF
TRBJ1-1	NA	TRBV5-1	CASSLEAGGHTEAFF
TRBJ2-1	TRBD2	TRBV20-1	CSARAQSSGSYNEQFF
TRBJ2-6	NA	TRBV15	CATSRDQWSSGANVLTF
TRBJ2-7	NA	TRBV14	CASSPLYLEQYF
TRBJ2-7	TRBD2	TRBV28	CASTIAGEGIGAYEQYF
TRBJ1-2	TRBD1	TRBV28	CASTPGQGIAGYTF
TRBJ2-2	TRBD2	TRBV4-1	CASSQVSLAGAPGELFF
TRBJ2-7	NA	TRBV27	CASSFAGTSYEQYF
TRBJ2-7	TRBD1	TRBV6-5	CASSDGQGASEQYF
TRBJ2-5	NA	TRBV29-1	CSVDQETQYF
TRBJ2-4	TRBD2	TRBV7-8	CASSLQGLAGGGSKNIQYF
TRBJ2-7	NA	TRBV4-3	CASSQILASEQYF
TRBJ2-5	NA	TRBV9	CASSVLRGDFQETQYF
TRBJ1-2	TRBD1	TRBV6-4	CASSDWGQDRYGYTF
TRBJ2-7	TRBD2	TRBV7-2	CASSSIPSGRIHEQYF
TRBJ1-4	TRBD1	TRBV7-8	CASSLRQGLDEKLFF
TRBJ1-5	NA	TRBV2	CASRPNVGNSNQPQHF
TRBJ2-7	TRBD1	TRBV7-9	CASSSGGTASYEQYF
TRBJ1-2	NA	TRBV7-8	CASSLPQGPGDYGYTF
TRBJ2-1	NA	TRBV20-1	CSARDHQGRYNEQFF
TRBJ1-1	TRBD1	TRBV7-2	CASSPGTGHVYAFF
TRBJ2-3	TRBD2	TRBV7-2	CASSLVWTSGGYYFF
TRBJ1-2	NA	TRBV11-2	CASSLEAARYGYTF